The 14 T cell receptor beta chains below all came from one sample that was sequenced in a study of post-analysis software for immune sequencing data. Study-level findings and limits: When patients were compared with controls, roughly five TRBV segments were more frequent, TRBV5-6, TRBV5-1 and TRBV20-1 among them.

cDNA libraries of TCR beta carried unique molecular identifiers. TCRdb re-derived calls from the PCR reads in MiXCR, one entry per CDR3 protein. Among some 690,000 distinct CDR3 sequences listed, around 27% were seen once. Their recognized antigens are unknown. The sequencing input was blood. These receptors were obtained from a girl between 5 and 17 years old with multiple sclerosis.

This clonotype was seen a handful of times. The chain joins TRBV9 to TRBJ2-3, with 7 bases lining up with TRBD1. After removal of 4 bases from V and 0 bases from J, the junction contained 17 bases not matched to a gene. CDR1 and CDR2 (germline): SGDLS, YYNGEE. The CDR3 covers 19 residues. CDR3 sequence: CASSFRDSGGSLSTDTQYF. The CDR3 nucleotides are TGTGCCAGCAGCTTCCGGGACAGTGGGGGTTCGTTGAGCACAGATACGCAGTATTTT.

In its sample, this clonotype was seen once. A junction boundary mismatches the germline segment, possibly from a read error. The chain couples TRBV20-1 to TRBJ2-3, with D maybe TRBD1 (5 bases). The CDR3 length is 13 residues. The germline gives CDR1 DFQATT, CDR2 SNEGSKA (reference sequence). This CDR3 reads CSASRRVTDTQCF. CDR3 nucleotides: TGCAGTGCTAGTCGAAGAGTGACAGATACGCAGTGTTTT.

In its sample, this clonotype was seen many times. The chain couples TRBV29-1 to TRBJ1-2; perhaps TRBD1 as D (5 bases). The CDR3 sequence is 14 residues long. V was cut by 0 bases and J by 6 bases, with 14 bases left in between. Germline CDR1 SQVTM, CDR2 ANQGSEA. The CDR3 is CSVEEVRGGDGYTF. The CDR3, as DNA: TGCAGCGTTGAAGAAGTAAGGGGCGGGGATGGCTACACCTTC.

The chain is built from TRBV7-2 and TRBJ2-1; D is possibly TRBD2 (5 bases). The CDR3 runs to 15 residues. Trimming left V 4 bases short and J 5 bases short, with 15 bases between. Germline CDR1 SGHTA, CDR2 FQGNSA. CDR3 sequence (DNA): TGTGCCAGCAGCTCCGACTACCGACGGCACAATGAGCAGTTCTTC. Translation gives CASSSDYRRHNEQFF. The entire variable domain, with the rest obtained from reference TRBV7-2 and TRBJ2-1, is as follows: GAGVSQSPSNKVTEKGKDVELRCDPISGHTALYWYRQSLGQGLEFLIYFQGNSAPDKSGLPSDRFSAERTGGSVSTLTIQRTQQEDSAVYLCASSSDYRRHNEQFFGPGTRLTVL.

The chain is built from TRBV20-1 and TRBJ2-3; TRBD1 agrees at 10 bases. V was clipped by 6 bases and J by 2 bases; unmatched bases: 5. Germline lookup yields CDR1 DFQATT and CDR2 SNEGSKA (reference sequence). The length of the CDR3 is 14 residues. In nucleotides, the CDR3 is TGCAGTGCGTCCGGGACAGGGGACACAGATACGCAGTATTTT. Its protein product is CSASGTGDTDTQYF.

The chain combines TRBV4-1 with TRBJ2-3, with TRBD1 as a possible D gene (6 bases). V lost 1 base and J 0 bases, leaving 11 bases between the germline ends. The CDR3 is 16 amino acids. Germline-derived CDR1 and CDR2 are MGHRA and YSYEKL. CDR3 bases: TGCGCCAGCAGCCAAGGTCAGGGGATTAGCACAGATACGCAGTATTTT. Translating it yields CASSQGQGISTDTQYF.

A few counts support this clonotype. V is TRBV18 and J is TRBJ1-1; 12 bases map to TRBD1. This CDR3 spans 15 amino acids. The V gene end was trimmed by 6 bases and the J gene end by 3 bases; junction bases not matched to a gene: 5. Germline V gene lookup returns CDR1 KGHSH and CDR2 LQKENI. For the CDR3, the DNA is TGTGCCAGCTCCCCGGGACAGGGGGCAGACACTGAAGCTTTCTTT. Protein sequence: CASSPGQGADTEAFF.

V gene TRBV20-1 combines with J gene TRBJ2-5; a weak D match, TRBD1 (6 bases). Trimming stripped 6 bases from V and 7 bases from J, with 18 bases between. CDR1 and CDR2 from the germline V gene are DFQATT and SNEGSKA (reference sequence). This CDR3 region has 13 residues. The CDR3 nucleotides read TGCAGTGCCCCGGCCCAGGGGCGGAGGACCCAGTACTTC. Translation gives CSAPAQGRRTQYF.

This clonotype was seen a few times. The V and J genes are TRBV12-3 or TRBV12-4 and TRBJ2-5, with 10 bases lining up with TRBD1. This CDR3 comprises 15 residues. The J segment lost 7 bases and the V segment lost 7 bases, leaving 12 bases of the junction unmatched. Here the CDR3 DNA reads TGTGCCAGCACCCGACAGGGGGCCCAGAGGGGGACCCAGTACTTC. This translates into CASTRQGAQRGTQYF.

This sequence joins TRBV20-1 and TRBJ2-3; unclear D gene. This CDR3 comprises 13 residues. The germline gives CDR1 DFQATT, CDR2 SNEGSKA (reference sequence). Trimming stripped 3 bases from V and 6 bases from J, with 13 bases between. CDR3 protein: CSASTLTEDTQYF. The CDR3 DNA is TGCAGTGCTAGCACCCTGACCGAGGATACGCAGTATTTT.

This clonotype showed up just a few times. The chain has TRBV2 and TRBJ2-1; D call uncertain. Looked up from germline, CDR1 is SNHLY and CDR2 is FYNNEI. This CDR3 has 14 amino acids. The V end was cut by 1 base, the J end by 12 bases, with 16 bases between. Here the CDR3 reads CASSEDVASARQFF. The CDR3, as DNA: TGTGCCAGCAGTGAAGACGTCGCCTCCGCAAGGCAGTTCTTC.

This clonotype is a singleton in its sample. This chain connects TRBV20-1 to TRBJ2-3; maybe TRBD1 (6 bases). Germline loops: CDR1 DFQATT, CDR2 SNEGSKA (reference sequence). V was cut by 6 bases and J by 4 bases, with 17 bases left in between. The CDR3 extends over 14 amino acids. CDR3 DNA: TGCAGTGCGCTAGAGCAGGGGAGCGCAGATACGCAGTATTTT. Translated, it gives CSALEQGSADTQYF.

About this clonotype itself: A read error may account for a junction end that differs from germline. As DNA, the CDR3 is TGTGCTAGCAGCCGACAGGGGTTTGGGACCCAGTACTTC. This gives the protein CASSRQGFGTQYF. The rearrangement uses TRBV7-7 and TRBJ2-5; 8 bases fit TRBD1. The CDR3 extends over 13 amino acids. Germline V CDR1 and CDR2: SSHAT, FNYEAQ (reference sequence).

This clonotype has a single count. The chain employs TRBV7-2 and TRBJ2-5; either TRBD1 or TRBD2 may fit D (7 bases each). V was clipped by 4 bases and J by 5 bases, with 17 bases between them. Germline V gene sequence: CDR1 SGHTA, CDR2 FQGNSA. This CDR3 is 15 amino acids long. CDR3 amino acids: CASSSGGEKKETQYF. CDR3 nucleotide sequence: TGTGCCAGCAGCTCAGGGGGGGAAAAAAAGGAGACCCAGTACTTC. Full variable domain (missing parts from reference TRBV7-2 and TRBJ2-5): GAGVSQSPSNKVTEKGKDVELRCDPISGHTALYWYRQSLGQGLEFLIYFQGNSAPDKSGLPSDRFSAERTGGSVSTLTIQRTQQEDSAVYLCASSSGGEKKETQYFGPGTRLLVL.